Detailed here is one T cell receptor beta chain. Its antigen is unidentified. This record comes from a study of T cell responses to AZD1222 COVID-19 vaccine. The table came from immunoSEQ multiplex PCR; TCRdb's copy has only in-frame clones and leaves some out. Of approximately 92,000 clones in the sample, roughly nine tenths were seen once. This CDR3 has 15 amino acids. The V gene lost 5 bases and the J gene lost 8 bases, with 18 bases spanning the gap. Germline V gene data show CDR1 as LGHNT and CDR2 as FRNRAP. General study results and limits: Seropositive at baseline were only five or six AZD1222 recipients.

This receptor was identified in an adult in good health. The chain recombines TRBV12-5 with TRBJ2-2, with D tentatively TRBD1 (6 bases). The sample was peripheral blood, taken on day 0 of AZD1222 vaccination. CDR3 sequence (DNA): TGTGCTAGTGGTAGGCAGGGGCCCCGGAGTGGGGAGCTGTTTTTT. The encoded protein is CASGRQGPRSGELFF.